Following are 26 T cell receptor beta chains from one sample sequenced in a study of blood T cells in healthy people across ages. For the second PCR, which ran for about 6 to 11 cycles, a sample-barcoded 5' primer and a J-beta primer mix were used. TCRdb processed the 5' RACE reads anew with MiXCR; each CDR3 protein has one entry. This sample has around 990,000 distinct CDR3 sequences, with 20% to 25% found just once. The sample was also linked to a second study, of T cells of mothers and their children.

Sequencing was carried out using blood. The receptors here all came from a girl aged 2-10 years in good health.

This clonotype occurred many times. This sequence joins TRBV9 and TRBJ2-2; unclear D gene. Trimming removed 4 bases from V and 6 bases from J, with 10 bases in between. Germline V lookup: CDR1 SGDLS, CDR2 YYNGEE. The CDR3 contains 13 residues. Written as DNA, the CDR3 is TGTGCCAGCAGCCCGGACGGGTCCGGGGAGCTGTTTTTT. Its translation: CASSPDGSGELFF.

This clonotype was recorded a few times. This CDR3 is missing its conserved last phenylalanine or tryptophan, likely due to a read error. This rearrangement joins TRBV29-1 to TRBJ2-7; no definite D call. CDR1 SQVTM and CDR2 ANQGSEA come from the germline V gene. The CDR3 runs to 12 residues. V was trimmed by 5 bases and J by 10 bases, leaving 18 bases between them. The CDR3 protein is CSVSPSGLGQYS. The CDR3 bases are TGCAGCGTTTCCCCCTCCGGGCTAGGACAGTACTCC.

This clonotype turned up a few times. The rearrangement joins TRBV6-6 to TRBJ1-1, with 7 positions matching TRBD1. Losses at the gene ends were 5 bases for V and 2 bases for J; bases not matched to a gene: 5. The CDR3 is 14 amino acids. Germline lookup yields CDR1 MNHNY and CDR2 SVGAGI (reference sequence). The chain's CDR3 is CASSRQGKNTEAFF. The CDR3 nucleotides are TGTGCCAGCAGTAGACAGGGAAAAAACACTGAAGCTTTCTTT.

This clonotype turned up a few times. The genes are TRBV11-2 and TRBJ2-1; 9 nucleotides align to TRBD1. The junction had 8 bases not matched to a gene; V was cut back by 6 bases and J by 5 bases. CDR3 length: 15 residues. Germline V lookup: CDR1 SGHAT, CDR2 FQNNGV. The CDR3 sequence is CASSPSRTGDNEQFF. CDR3 coding DNA: TGTGCCAGCAGTCCCTCCCGGACAGGGGACAATGAGCAGTTCTTC.

This clonotype has just a few counts. The CDR3 protein is CASSSGTVKFF. CDR3 DNA sequence: TGTGCCAGCAGCTCCGGGACCGTCAAGTTCTTC. V gene TRBV7-2 combines with J gene TRBJ2-1, with D perhaps being TRBD1 or TRBD2 (5 bases each). The CDR3 is 11 residues long. Trimming pared 4 bases from V and 14 bases from J, leaving 12 bases between. Per the germline V gene, CDR1 is SGHTA and CDR2 is FQGNSA.

This clonotype was seen ten or more times. The genes are TRBV4-3 and TRBJ2-1, with D perhaps matching TRBD1 (5 bases). The V gene lost 0 bases and the J gene lost 2 bases, with 11 bases spanning the gap. Germline values: CDR1 LGHNA, CDR2 YSLEER. The CDR3 sequence is 16 residues long. The CDR3, as DNA: TGCGCCAGCAGCCAAGACGGAACAGGAGCCTACAATGAGCAGTTCTTC. It encodes CASSQDGTGAYNEQFF.

Only a few counts were recorded for this clonotype. The chain links TRBV4-2 to TRBJ1-2; 7 bases are a match to TRBD1. The CDR3 has 16 residues. Looked up from germline, CDR1 is LGHNA and CDR2 is YNFKEQ. The junction had 13 bases not matched to a gene; V was cut back by 3 bases and J by 6 bases. The CDR3 sequence is CASSQILDRAENGYTF. CDR3 sequence (DNA): TGTGCCAGCAGCCAGATATTAGACAGGGCCGAAAATGGCTACACCTTC.

The chain is built from TRBV6-5 and TRBJ1-2, with 11 bases identical to TRBD1. Germline trimming cut 4 bases from V and 5 bases from J; bases unmatched to any gene: 6. The CDR3 runs to 15 residues. Germline V gene sequence: CDR1 MNHEY, CDR2 SVGAGI. For the CDR3, the DNA is TGTGCCAGCAGTTCGCCGGGACAGGGGGTTTATGGCTACACCTTC. This encodes CASSSPGQGVYGYTF.

J is TRBJ2-1 and V is TRBV5-6; D is undetermined. Germline loops: CDR1 SGHDT, CDR2 YYEEEE. V dropped 0 bases and J dropped 6 bases, with 7 bases sitting between them. The CDR3 spans 13 residues. The CDR3 spells CASSLGASNEQFF. The DNA for the CDR3 is TGTGCCAGCAGCTTGGGCGCCTCCAATGAGCAGTTCTTC.

In this sample, this clonotype turned up a few times. The rearrangement links TRBV5-1 to TRBJ2-3, with TRBD2 matching 11 bases. V shed 4 bases and J 3 bases; nucleotides not matched to a gene: 4. Germline V CDR1 and CDR2: SGHRS, YFSETQ. CDR3 size: 15 residues. Here the CDR3 reads CASSRSGGATDTQYF. CDR3 nucleotide sequence: TGCGCCAGCAGCCGTAGCGGGGGGGCTACAGATACGCAGTATTTT.

The chain joins TRBV15 to TRBJ2-4, with D possibly called TRBD1 or TRBD2 (6 bases each). Deletions cut 0 bases from V and 8 bases from J, with 8 bases between. Germline CDR1 LNHNV, CDR2 YYDKDF (reference sequence). This CDR3 is 13 amino acids long. In nucleotides, the CDR3 is TGTGCCACCAGCAGAGAAGGGGGGTACATTCAGTACTTC. It yields the protein CATSREGGYIQYF.

The V and J genes are TRBV4-1 and TRBJ2-7; maybe TRBD2 (5 bases). V was cut by 1 base and J by 5 bases, with 12 bases left in between. CDR1 is MGHRA, CDR2 YSYEKL, per germline. The CDR3 runs 14 residues. The CDR3 DNA follows: TGCGCCAGCAGCCAAGTGGGAGTGGAGGACGAGCAGTACTTC. Its protein is CASSQVGVEDEQYF.

The J gene is TRBJ1-4, the V gene TRBV7-9; TRBD1 is a possible D gene (6 bases). V was pared by 11 bases and J by 5 bases, with 15 bases between. Germline CDR1 SEHNR, CDR2 FQNEAQ (reference sequence). CDR3 length: 13 residues. The CDR3 loop is CAGSSGGNEKLFF. The CDR3 nucleotides read TGTGCCGGCTCCAGCGGGGGCAATGAAAAACTGTTTTTT.

This clonotype was found a few times. The chain has TRBV18 and TRBJ2-1, with D perhaps matching TRBD1 (5 bases). The last part of the DNA fits TRBJ2-7 better; the J call may be wrong. This CDR3 has 15 amino acids. The germline CDR1 and CDR2 sequences are KGHSH and LQKENI. The CDR3 DNA reads TGTGCCAGCTCACCAAGTACAGGAGTATCCTACGAGCAGTACTTC. Protein sequence: CASSPSTGVSYEQYF.

This clonotype was counted a few times. The chain uses TRBV12-5 and TRBJ2-3, with TRBD2 as a possible D gene (6 bases). This CDR3 has 16 amino acids. Trimming stripped 4 bases from V and 1 base from J, with 15 bases between. Germline V gene data show CDR1 as LGHNT and CDR2 as FRNRAP. CDR3 DNA sequence: TGTGCTAGTGGTTCAGGAAGGGAGGCCCGCACAGATACGCAGTATTTT. Amino acid sequence: CASGSGREARTDTQYF.

Details on this clonotype: At one end, the junction sequence differs from germline, possibly due to a read error. The CDR3 sequence: CASSDLTDTRYF. As DNA, the CDR3 is TGTGCCAGCAGTGACCTCACAGATACGCGGTATTTT. The V gene is TRBV9, the J gene TRBJ2-3; D is undetermined. This CDR3 is 12 amino acids long. Looked up from germline, CDR1 is SGDLS and CDR2 is YYNGEE.

About this clonotype: Mismatch with germline at one junction end may stem from a read error. The chain couples TRBV7-2 to TRBJ1-5, with 7 bases lining up with TRBD1. Germline values: CDR1 SGHTA, CDR2 FQGNSA. The CDR3 is 15 amino acids. CDR3 protein: CASSPEQGWNQPQRF. The CDR3 DNA sequence: TGTGCCAGCAGTCCCGAACAGGGGTGGAATCAGCCCCAGCGTTTT.

The chain uses TRBV6-2 or TRBV6-3 and TRBJ1-2; no definite D call. The ends were cut back, 5 bases at V and 2 bases at J, with 15 bases in the middle. Germline CDR1 reads MNHEY; CDR2 reads SVGEGT. This CDR3 region has 15 residues. The CDR3 loop is CASSQTPTGNYGYTF. CDR3 nucleotides: TGTGCCAGCAGTCAAACCCCAACGGGAAACTATGGCTACACCTTC.

This clonotype occurred a few times. This sequence joins TRBV7-8 and TRBJ2-4, with 14 bases fitting TRBD2. This CDR3 spans 17 amino acids. V lost 4 bases to trimming and J lost 0 bases; unmatched junction nucleotides: 2. CDR1 and CDR2 (germline): SGHVS, FQNEAQ. The CDR3 coding sequence is TGTGCCAGCAGCTCGGGACTAGCGGGAGAAGCCAAAAACATTCAGTACTTC. It codes for CASSSGLAGEAKNIQYF.

The chain uses TRBV7-2 and TRBJ2-3; TRBD2 matches at 9 bases. The CDR3 has 16 residues. With 5 bases clipped from V and 1 base from J, the junction kept 7 bases outside the gene matches. Germline CDR1 reads SGHTA; CDR2 reads FQGNSA. CDR3 loop: CASSPGTSSGTDTQYF. The CDR3 DNA sequence: TGTGCCAGCAGCCCAGGGACTAGCTCTGGCACAGATACGCAGTATTTT.

This chain joins TRBV2 and TRBJ2-5; D is perhaps TRBD2 (5 bases). The V end lost 2 bases, the J end lost 4 bases, and 20 bases lay between the germline ends. The CDR3 covers 17 residues. Germline V gene data show CDR1 as SNHLY and CDR2 as FYNNEI. CDR3 amino acids: CASSESNPWTSLETQYF. The CDR3, as DNA: TGTGCCAGCAGTGAAAGTAACCCTTGGACTTCTTTAGAGACCCAGTACTTC. The complete variable domain, with remaining parts taken from reference TRBV2 and TRBJ2-5, reads EPEVTQTPSHQVTQMGQEVILRCVPISNHLYFYWYRQILGQKVEFLVSFYNNEISEKSEIFDDQFSVERPDGSNFTLKIRSTKLEDSAMYFCASSESNPWTSLETQYFGPGTRLLVL.

This clonotype was picked up a small number of times. V and J are TRBV29-1 and TRBJ2-5; no clear D. Germline V gene data show CDR1 as SQVTM and CDR2 as ANQGSEA. The ends were cut back, 4 bases at V and 4 bases at J, with 13 bases in the middle. The CDR3 length is 13 residues. Here the CDR3 reads CSVGELAPETQYF. CDR3 coding DNA: TGCAGCGTTGGGGAACTGGCGCCAGAGACCCAGTACTTC.

This clonotype was counted a single time. The chain is built from TRBV4-3 and TRBJ2-5; D tentatively reads TRBD1 or TRBD2 (5 bases each). Germline CDR1 and CDR2: LGHNA and YSLEER. The CDR3 extends over 16 amino acids. V was cut by 0 bases and J by 4 bases, with 15 bases left in between. The CDR3 loop is CASSQEVGTIRETQYF. The CDR3 DNA sequence: TGCGCCAGCAGCCAAGAGGTCGGGACGATAAGAGAGACCCAGTACTTC.

The rearrangement links TRBV2 to TRBJ1-2, with TRBD1 matching 9 bases. The germline gives CDR1 SNHLY, CDR2 FYNNEI. J was trimmed by 5 bases and V by 2 bases; bases with no gene match: 3. The CDR3 extends over 14 amino acids. The CDR3 spells CASSEKGTGYGYTF. The CDR3 DNA follows: TGTGCCAGCAGTGAAAAAGGGACAGGGTATGGCTACACCTTC.

This clonotype was found many times. V is TRBV15 and J is TRBJ2-7; possible D gene TRBD1, 6 bases. The germline gives CDR1 LNHNV, CDR2 YYDKDF (reference sequence). This CDR3 is 12 amino acids long. Trimming removed 8 bases at V and 5 bases at J, with 13 bases between. The CDR3 sequence: CATSLDRNEQYF. The CDR3 nucleotides read TGTGCCACCTCACTCGACAGGAACGAGCAGTACTTC.

V usage is TRBV7-2 and J usage is TRBJ2-4, with 7 positions matching TRBD2. The CDR3 consists of 17 residues. The germline V gene has CDR1 SGHTA and CDR2 FQGNSA. The ends lost 1 base at V and 6 bases at J; junction bases unmatched: 12. CDR3 sequence (DNA): TGTGCCAGCAGCTTAGTATGGGGGGGGTCGGGAGGAAACATTCAGTACTTC. Translation gives CASSLVWGGSGGNIQYF.